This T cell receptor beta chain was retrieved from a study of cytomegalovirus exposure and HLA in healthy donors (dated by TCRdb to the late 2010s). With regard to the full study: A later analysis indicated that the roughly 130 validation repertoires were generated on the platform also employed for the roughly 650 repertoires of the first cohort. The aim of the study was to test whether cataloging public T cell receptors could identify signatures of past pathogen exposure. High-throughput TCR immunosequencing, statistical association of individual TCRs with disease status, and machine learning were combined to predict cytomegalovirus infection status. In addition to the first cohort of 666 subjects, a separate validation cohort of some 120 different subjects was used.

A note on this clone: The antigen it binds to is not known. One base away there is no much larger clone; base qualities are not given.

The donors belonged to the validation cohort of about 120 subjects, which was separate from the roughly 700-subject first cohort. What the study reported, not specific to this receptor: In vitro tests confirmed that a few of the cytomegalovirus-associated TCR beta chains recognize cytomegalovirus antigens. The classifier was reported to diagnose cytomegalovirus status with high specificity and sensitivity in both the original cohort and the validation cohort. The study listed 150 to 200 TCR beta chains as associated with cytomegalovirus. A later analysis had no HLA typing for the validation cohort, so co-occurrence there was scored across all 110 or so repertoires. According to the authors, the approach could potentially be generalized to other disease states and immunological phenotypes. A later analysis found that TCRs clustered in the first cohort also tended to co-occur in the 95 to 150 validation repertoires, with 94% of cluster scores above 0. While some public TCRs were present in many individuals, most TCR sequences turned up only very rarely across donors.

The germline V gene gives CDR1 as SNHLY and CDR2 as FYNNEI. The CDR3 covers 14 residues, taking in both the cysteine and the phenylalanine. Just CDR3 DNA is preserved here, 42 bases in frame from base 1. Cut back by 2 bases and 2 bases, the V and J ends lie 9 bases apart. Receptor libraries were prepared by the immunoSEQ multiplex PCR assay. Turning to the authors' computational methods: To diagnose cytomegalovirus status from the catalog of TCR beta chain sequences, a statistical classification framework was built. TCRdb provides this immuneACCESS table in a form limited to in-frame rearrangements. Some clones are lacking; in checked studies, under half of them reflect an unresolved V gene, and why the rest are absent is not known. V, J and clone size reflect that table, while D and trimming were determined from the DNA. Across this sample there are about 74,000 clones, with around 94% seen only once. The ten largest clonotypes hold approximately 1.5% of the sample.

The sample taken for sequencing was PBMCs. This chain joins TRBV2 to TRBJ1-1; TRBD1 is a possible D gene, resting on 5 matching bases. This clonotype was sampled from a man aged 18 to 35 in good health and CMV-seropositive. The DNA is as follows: TGTGCCAGCAGTGAACTGACAGATAACACTGAAGCTTTCTTT. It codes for CASSELTDNTEAFF.